This T cell receptor (beta chain) was identified in a study of metastatic and nonmetastatic thyroid tumors. Study-level background: Samples came from malignant and benign thyroid patients, and repertoires were compared across blood and tumor or nodule tissue.

Findings of the study overall: It was reported that TCR beta diversity was significantly higher in malignant thyroid tumors than benign nodules, in blood and tumor.

With MiXCR, TCRdb reprocessed the PCR reads. This sample carries 15,000 to 20,000 clones, 15% to 18% of them seen once, and the ten largest clones take 17%. The entire patient cohort was treatment-naive prior to thyroid surgery. Per the germline V gene, CDR1 is LNHNV and CDR2 is YYDKDF (reference sequence). With 0 bases clipped from V and 8 bases from J, the junction kept 16 bases outside the gene matches. CDR3 length: 19 amino acids. This clone came up many times. Its specificity is not known. The clonotype comes from a female donor with papillary thyroid cancer or a benign thyroid nodule (not recorded which). Some clones in this sample may be carry-over from other donors' samples. The sample comprised blood. The rearrangement links TRBV15 to TRBJ2-1, with 10 bases fitting TRBD2. The CDR3 nucleotides read TGTGCCACCAGCAGAGAAAGAGTTGTTTGGCTAGCGGGAGCCCATGAGCAGTTCTTC. The encoded protein is CATSRERVVWLAGAHEQFF.